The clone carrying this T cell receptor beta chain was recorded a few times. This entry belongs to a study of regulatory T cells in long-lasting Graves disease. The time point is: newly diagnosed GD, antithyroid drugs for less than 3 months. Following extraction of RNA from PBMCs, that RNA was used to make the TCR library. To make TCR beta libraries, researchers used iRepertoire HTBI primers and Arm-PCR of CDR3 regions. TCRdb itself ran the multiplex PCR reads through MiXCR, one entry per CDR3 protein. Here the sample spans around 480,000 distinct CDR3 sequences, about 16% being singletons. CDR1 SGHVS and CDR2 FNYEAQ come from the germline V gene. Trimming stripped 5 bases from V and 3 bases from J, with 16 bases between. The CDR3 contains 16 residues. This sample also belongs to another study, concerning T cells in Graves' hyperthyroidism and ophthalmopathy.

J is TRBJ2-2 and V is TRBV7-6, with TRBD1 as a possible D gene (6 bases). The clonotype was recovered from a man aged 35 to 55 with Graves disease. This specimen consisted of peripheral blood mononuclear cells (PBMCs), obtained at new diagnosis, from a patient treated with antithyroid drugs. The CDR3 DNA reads TGTGCCAGCAGCACCGAATCCACAGGGCACACCGGGGAGCTGTTTTTT. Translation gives CASSTESTGHTGELFF.